This T cell receptor (beta chain) originates from a study of OX40 agonist ivuxolimab in advanced cancers. Across the whole study: Age averaged about 62 years (range about 23 to 85), and 82.7% were male.

Profiling relied on immunoSEQ multiplex PCR, and the TCRdb table lists in-frame clones only, not all of them. The table shows more than 60,000 clones, with approximately 89% occurring only once. The length of the CDR3 is 16 residues. Between the trimmed V and J ends, which lost 0 bases and 2 bases, there was a span of 14 bases. From germline, CDR1 is SGHKS and CDR2 YYEKEE (reference sequence). The receptor comes from an adult with an advanced solid tumor such as melanoma, head and neck, liver or kidney cancer. V is TRBV5-5 and J is TRBJ2-5; tentatively, D is TRBD2 (6 bases). This specimen was CD4+ or CD8+ T cells sorted from blood, taken in a trial of the OX40 agonist ivuxolimab. CDR3 coding DNA: TGTGCCAGCAGCTTGGTGTTTAGCGGTGGGCAAGAGACCCAGTACTTC. Translated, it gives CASSLVFSGGQETQYF.